Shown below are 13 T cell receptor beta chains from a single sample sequenced in a study of T cells after yellow fever vaccination (dated by TCRdb to 2018 to 2020). What the treatment or condition label conveys for this sample: live attenuated yellow fever vaccine strain. Library preparation employed 5' RACE. The sequencer listed for this sample is Illumina HiSeq 2500. Using fastp at Q25 and MiXCR, TCRdb reprocessed the public reads and kept productive beta chains. Entries are consolidated by CDR3 protein sequence, retaining the most common genes and DNA. This sample holds approximately 300,000 distinct CDR3 sequences; 6.8% were observed only once. Roughly 19% of the sample is in the top ten clones. The sample here was PBMCs, taken around 45 days after the first yellow fever vaccination. The receptors stem from a man younger than 30 who received the YFV17D yellow fever vaccine.

Only a few counts were recorded for this clonotype. The J gene is TRBJ2-3, the V gene TRBV6-1, with D perhaps assigned TRBD1 or TRBD2 (5 bases each). The V end was cut by 3 bases, the J end by 9 bases, with 13 bases between. The CDR3 extends over 13 amino acids. CDR1 and CDR2 from the germline V gene are MNHNS and SASEGT. CDR3 sequence (DNA): TGTGCCAGCAGTGACTTCAATCGGGACACGCAGTATTTT. This translates into CASSDFNRDTQYF.

At least ten counts were recorded for this clonotype. The genes are TRBV12-3 or TRBV12-4 and TRBJ2-5, with D possibly TRBD2 on 5 matching bases. Trimming shortened V by 7 bases and J by 2 bases, and 11 bases separated the two germline ends. The CDR3 is 13 amino acids. CDR3: CASKPREQETQYF. DNA of the CDR3: TGTGCCAGCAAACCCCGGGAACAAGAGACCCAGTACTTC.

Only a few counts were recorded for this clonotype. The V gene is TRBV4-1, the J gene TRBJ2-2; D is uncertain. V shed 0 bases and J shed 3 bases, with 14 bases lying between them. This CDR3 has 17 amino acids. The V gene's germline CDR1 is MGHRA and CDR2 YSYEKL. The CDR3 loop is CASSQESYLGDTGELFF. CDR3 in DNA: TGCGCCAGCAGCCAAGAGTCGTACCTTGGGGACACCGGGGAGCTGTTTTTT.

In its sample, this clonotype was seen a few times. The chain recombines TRBV5-6 with TRBJ2-3, with 12 bases matching TRBD2. The CDR3 extends over 17 amino acids. Germline CDR1 is SGHDT and CDR2 is YYEEEE. V gave up 2 bases and J gave up 0 bases; unmatched junction bases: 4. The CDR3 coding sequence is TGTGCCAGCAGCTTACGACTAGCGGGGGTGAGCACAGATACGCAGTATTTT. Amino acids: CASSLRLAGVSTDTQYF.

This clonotype was seen only a few times. This chain connects TRBV20-1 to TRBJ1-5, with 11 bases matching TRBD1. The V gene's germline CDR1 is DFQATT and CDR2 SNEGSKA (reference sequence). Trimming at V came to 3 bases and at J to 8 bases, leaving 3 bases not matched to a gene. This CDR3 spans 13 amino acids. The CDR3 DNA reads TGCAGTGCTAGCCGGGACAGGGGGAAGCCCCAGCATTTT. Its translation is CSASRDRGKPQHF.

Only a few counts were recorded for this clonotype. This chain uses TRBV5-4 with TRBJ2-2; maybe TRBD2 (6 bases). Germline CDR1 SGHNT, CDR2 YYREEE (reference sequence). The CDR3 has 15 amino acids. V lost 4 bases, J lost 3 bases, and 13 bases lay in between. CDR3 region: CASSTATSYTGELFF. CDR3 nucleotides: TGTGCCAGCAGCACAGCGACTAGTTACACCGGGGAGCTGTTTTTT.

The chain joins TRBV5-1 to TRBJ1-2; the match to TRBD1 covers 7 bases. The ends lost 7 bases at V and 2 bases at J; junction bases unmatched: 8. The CDR3 totals 14 residues. Germline loops: CDR1 SGHRS, CDR2 YFSETQ. CDR3 region: CASRPTGSNYGYTF. DNA for the CDR3: TGCGCCAGCCGACCGACAGGGTCGAACTATGGCTACACCTTC.

The V call is TRBV6-1, the J call TRBJ2-3, with D perhaps matching TRBD2 (6 bases). Germline V gives CDR1 MNHNS, CDR2 SASEGT. V was shortened by 4 bases and J by 0 bases, with 14 bases between the two germline ends. The CDR3 is 16 residues long. The DNA for the CDR3 is TGTGCCAGCAGTGCCGGGACTCATACTAGCACAGATACGCAGTATTTT. Its protein product is CASSAGTHTSTDTQYF.

This clonotype was counted between two and nine times. The V and J genes are TRBV6-5 and TRBJ1-1; 10 bases line up with TRBD1. The CDR3 has 16 residues. The V and J ends lost 5 bases and 5 bases, in that order; junction bases with no gene match: 11. The germline gives CDR1 MNHEY, CDR2 SVGAGI. The chain's CDR3 is CASSNRDRGVATEAFF. CDR3 sequence (DNA): TGTGCCAGCAGTAACCGGGACAGGGGTGTTGCGACTGAAGCTTTCTTT.

This clonotype was counted between two and nine times. The chain has TRBV7-9 and TRBJ1-4; 7 bases are shared with TRBD1. Trimming took 5 bases from V and 4 from J; bases not matched to a gene: 7. CDR3 size: 15 residues. From germline, CDR1 is SEHNR and CDR2 FQNEAQ (reference sequence). The CDR3 sequence: CASSETGPYNEKLFF. CDR3 coding DNA: TGTGCCAGCAGCGAGACAGGGCCCTATAATGAAAAACTGTTTTTT.

V and J are TRBV5-1 and TRBJ2-6; D is unresolved. This CDR3 has 16 amino acids. V lost 4 bases, J lost 0 bases, and 11 bases lay in between. Germline V gives CDR1 SGHRS, CDR2 YFSETQ. The CDR3 loop reads CASSVTDHSGANVLTF. CDR3 nucleotide sequence: TGCGCCAGCAGCGTGACCGACCACTCTGGGGCCAACGTCCTGACTTTC.

V and J are TRBV7-6 and TRBJ1-5, with D possibly matching TRBD1 (5 bases). The CDR3 is 15 residues long. Germline values: CDR1 SGHVS, CDR2 FNYEAQ. V was pared by 2 bases and J by 4 bases, with 12 bases between. CDR3 amino acids: CASSLMSQGNQPQHF. The DNA for the CDR3 is TGTGCCAGCAGCTTAATGAGTCAGGGAAATCAGCCCCAGCATTTT.

The chain couples TRBV6-1 to TRBJ2-3; no definite D call. CDR1 is MNHNS and CDR2 is SASEGT in the germline V gene. The length of the CDR3 is 13 residues. With 6 bases removed from V and 6 bases from J, the gap between germline ends came to 13 bases. Here the CDR3 DNA reads TGTGCCAGCAGCCGAACCCCCCCGGATACGCAGTATTTT. Translation: CASSRTPPDTQYF.